The present entry profiles one T cell receptor beta chain with its context. Its antigen is unidentified. One junction end disagrees with the germline gene, perhaps due to a read error. This entry is derived from a study of response to subunit inactivated influenza vaccine. Study observations and caveats: It was suggested by the authors that few new T cells are recruited by each seasonal influenza vaccination.

Each CDR3 protein gets one entry after TCRdb re-called the RT-PCR reads with MiXCR. The repertoire has just over 300,000 distinct CDR3 sequences, roughly 22% of them found once; the top ten carry 10% to 13%. The CDR3 runs to 13 residues. The germline V gene encodes CDR1 SGHAT and CDR2 FQNNGV. The chain joins TRBV11-2 to TRBJ1-1; no clear D. The receptor comes from a man aged 45 to 75 who received an inactivated influenza vaccine. The sequenced sample was PBMCs from blood, obtained around 22 months after vaccination. The CDR3 DNA reads TGTGACAGCAGGCTCGAACAGAACACTGAAGCTTTCTTT. Translated, it gives CDSRLEQNTEAFF.